Presented here are 10 T cell receptor beta chains from one specimen sequenced in a study of cytomegalovirus exposure and HLA in healthy donors. The table came from immunoSEQ multiplex PCR; TCRdb's copy has only in-frame clones and leaves some out. The repertoire holds 70,000 to 80,000 clones, with around 94% as singletons. The material sequenced was PBMCs. The source of these receptors is a woman aged 18-29 years in good health and CMV-seropositive.

With regard to this clone: The sample holds other DNA sequences that translate to the same CDR3. The CDR3, as DNA: TGTGCCAGCAGCGTAGCCAACAATGAGCAGTTCTTC. It encodes CASSVANNEQFF. This chain uses TRBV9 with TRBJ2-1; no clear D. The CDR3 spans 12 residues. V lost 0 bases and J lost 5, with 3 bases in between. CDR1 is SGDLS, CDR2 YYNGEE, per germline.

This clone was recorded only once. The rearrangement links TRBV19 to TRBJ1-1; no clear D gene. V lost 5 bases to trimming and J lost 1 base, with 8 bases between them. The CDR3 length is 13 residues. The germline gives CDR1 LNHDA, CDR2 SQIVND (reference sequence). The CDR3 spells CASSVNRNTEAFF. The CDR3 DNA is TGTGCCAGTAGTGTGAACAGGAACACTGAAGCTTTCTTT.

This chain joins TRBV10-3 and TRBJ2-3; TRBD2 aligns across 9 bases. The V gene's germline CDR1 is ENHRY and CDR2 SYGVKD. The CDR3 is 17 residues long. Trimming at V came to 4 bases and at J to 1 base, leaving 9 bases not matched to a gene. The CDR3 DNA reads as TGTGCCATCAGTGTGCGCGGGGGGGTTGTTGGCACAGATACGCAGTATTTT. This gives the protein CAISVRGGVVGTDTQYF.

CDR3 nucleotides: TGTGCCAGCAGCTTACAGGGGGGGGAGACCCAGTACTTC. Residues: CASSLQGGETQYF. The chain recombines TRBV5-4 with TRBJ2-5; perhaps TRBD1 as D (8 bases). The CDR3 is 13 amino acids. Germline CDR1 and CDR2: SGHNT and YYREEE (reference sequence). V dropped 2 bases and J dropped 5 bases, with 10 bases sitting between them.

The chain combines TRBV9 with TRBJ1-2, with 10 bases fitting TRBD1. CDR3 length: 15 amino acids. The V gene end was trimmed by 3 bases and the J gene end by 4 bases; junction bases not matched to a gene: 6. Germline V gene data show CDR1 as SGDLS and CDR2 as YYNGEE. CDR3 loop: CASSDRQGASYGYTF. The CDR3 DNA is TGTGCCAGCAGCGACAGACAGGGGGCTAGCTATGGCTACACCTTC.

This chain links TRBV19 with TRBJ1-2, with TRBD1 matching over 10 bases. There are 16 residues in the CDR3. Germline assignment: CDR1 LNHDA and CDR2 SQIVND (reference sequence). Germline trimming cut 5 bases from V and 5 bases from J; bases unmatched to any gene: 11. Written as DNA, the CDR3 is TGTGCCAGTAGTTCGTCAGACAGGGGGCTCTTGTATGGCTACACCTTC. Translation: CASSSSDRGLLYGYTF.

V is TRBV5-1 and J is TRBJ2-5; D is uncertain. The CDR3 covers 11 residues. Trimming stripped 2 bases from V and 3 bases from J, with 2 bases between. The V gene's germline CDR1 is SGHRS and CDR2 YFSETQ. The CDR3 nucleotides are TGCGCCAGCAGCTTCGAAGAGACCCAGTACTTC. The encoded protein is CASSFEETQYF.

This sequence joins TRBV7-6 and TRBJ1-2; perhaps TRBD1 as D (5 bases). The CDR3 sequence is 14 residues long. CDR1 and CDR2 from the germline V gene are SGHVS and FNYEAQ. V lost 1 base to trimming and J lost 8 bases, with 14 bases between them. CDR3 in amino acids: CASSLVRSGQGYTF. CDR3 bases: TGTGCCAGCAGCTTAGTCCGATCAGGGCAAGGCTACACCTTC. The full variable domain, rest sourced from reference TRBV7-6 and TRBJ1-2, is GAGVSQSPRYKVTKRGQDVALRCDPISGHVSLYWYRQALGQGPEFLTYFNYEAQQDKSGLPNDRFSAERPEGSISTLTIQRTEQRDSAMYRCASSLVRSGQGYTFGSGTRLTVV.

The gene calls are TRBV2 and TRBJ1-1, with D possibly TRBD1 on 5 matching bases. The CDR3 consists of 14 residues. Germline V gene data show CDR1 as SNHLY and CDR2 as FYNNEI. Trimming removed 6 bases from V and 0 bases from J, with 11 bases in between. The CDR3 reads CASSPPGVNTEAFF. The CDR3 DNA is TGTGCCAGCAGCCCGCCGGGGGTGAACACTGAAGCTTTCTTT.

This clone has just one count. The rearrangement uses TRBV25-1 and TRBJ2-2; TRBD1 agrees at 9 bases. This CDR3 region has 15 residues. In germline, CDR1 is MGHDK, CDR2 SYGVNS. After removal of 4 bases from V and 5 bases from J, the junction contained 5 bases not matched to a gene. CDR3 protein: CASSGGQGITGELFF. DNA of the CDR3: TGTGCCAGCAGTGGGGGACAGGGCATTACCGGGGAGCTGTTTTTT.